The clone carrying this TCR beta chain has a handful of counts. The sample is drawn from a study of human T cells and chemical hapten exposure. Study in general: For sensitization, 2% DPC was applied to a roughly 2 cm by roughly 2 cm patch of upper inner arm skin.

The time point here: pre-sensitization, week 0. Treatment here: therapeutic diphenylcyclopropenone sensitization with weekly scalp DPC. TCRdb re-called the RACE reads with MiXCR, one entry per CDR3 protein. The sample consists of about 180,000 distinct CDR3 sequences, around 30% of them appearing once. This TCR was sampled from a woman in her twenties or thirties with alopecia areata. Some clones in this sample may be carry-over from other donors' samples. Source: whole blood, taken in connection with sensitization to the hapten diphenylcyclopropenone (DPC).

CDR3 loop: CASSQETPRAPFTLLNTEAFF. CDR3 nucleotides: TGTGCCAGCAGCCAAGAGACCCCGAGGGCTCCGTTCACATTGTTGAACACTGAAGCTTTCTTT. The chain employs TRBV4-2 and TRBJ1-1; no clear D gene. This CDR3 is built from 21 residues. The germline V and J ends were trimmed by 0 bases and 0 bases, with 26 bases remaining between them. Germline values: CDR1 LGHNA, CDR2 YNFKEQ.